The following is a TCR beta chain sequence with its context. Its target is not known. Incorporated into the TCR beta cDNA libraries were unique molecular identifiers, which served to reduce PCR and sequencing biases. TCRdb re-called the PCR reads with MiXCR, one entry per CDR3 protein. Altogether roughly 540,000 distinct CDR3 sequences are present, around a third being singletons, with the ten largest covering 5% to 6%. The data originate from a study of post-analysis software for immune sequencing data. Study-wide findings and caveats: Patients used several TRBV segments, including TRBV5-6, TRBV5-1 and TRBV20-1, more often than controls. Batch-matched samples strongly co-clustered by F measure. There was significantly lower normalized Chao1 diversity in multiple sclerosis patients than in controls.

The CDR3 extends over 11 amino acids. V was trimmed by 3 bases and J by 6 bases, leaving 3 bases between them. The rearrangement links TRBV12-3 or TRBV12-4 to TRBJ1-5; no clear D gene. The sequence derives from a girl under 18 with multiple sclerosis. The sequenced material came from blood. CDR3 sequence: CASSLTQPQHF. CDR3 nucleotides: TGTGCCAGCAGTTTGACTCAGCCCCAGCATTTT.